These 9 T cell receptor beta chains came from one sample sequenced in a study of blood T cells in healthy people across ages. A sample-barcoded 5' primer and a J-beta primer mix were used in a second PCR of about 6 to 11 cycles. TCRdb itself ran the 5' RACE reads through MiXCR, one entry per CDR3 protein. The data contain 700,000 to 800,000 distinct CDR3 sequences, 40% to 45% of them singletons. The source material was blood. The receptors were sampled from a woman aged 60-75 years in good health.

The J gene is TRBJ1-2, the V gene TRBV3-1, with 7 nucleotides matching TRBD1. Germline lookup yields CDR1 LGHDT and CDR2 YNNKEL (reference sequence). CDR3 length equals 14 residues. Trimming at V came to 4 bases and at J to 4 bases, leaving 6 bases not matched to a gene. The CDR3 loop reads CASSPTGQTYGYTF. The CDR3 bases are TGTGCCAGCAGCCCCACGGGACAGACCTATGGCTACACCTTC. Based on the CDR3 plus reference TRBV3-1 and TRBJ1-2, the full variable domain is DTAVSQTPKYLVTQMGNDKSIKCEQNLGHDTMYWYKQDSKKFLKIMFSYNNKELIINETVPNRFSPKSPDKAHLNLHINSLELGDSAVYFCASSPTGQTYGYTFGSGTRLTVV.

A few counts support this clonotype. The gene calls are TRBV20-1 and TRBJ1-5; D not certain. The V end was cut by 5 bases, the J end by 7 bases, with 12 bases between. Germline V CDR1 and CDR2: DFQATT, SNEGSKA (reference sequence). The CDR3 spans 12 residues. The CDR3 is CSAGRTEQPQHF. The CDR3 nucleotides read TGCAGTGCTGGCAGAACGGAACAGCCCCAGCATTTT.

The gene calls are TRBV18 and TRBJ2-5, with D possibly TRBD1 on 5 matching bases. Looked up from germline, CDR1 is KGHSH and CDR2 is LQKENI. The CDR3 spans 14 residues. Trimming pared 0 bases from V and 7 bases from J, leaving 12 bases between. The CDR3 nucleotides read TGTGCCAGCTCACCACCGACCCGGCAGGGGACCCAGTACTTC. As protein: CASSPPTRQGTQYF.

This clonotype was found a few times. The gene calls are TRBV10-3 and TRBJ2-3; 14 nucleotides agree with TRBD2. Per germline, CDR1 ENHRY and CDR2 SYGVKD. The CDR3 has 19 amino acids. After removal of 4 bases from V and 0 bases from J, the junction contained 9 bases not matched to a gene. The CDR3 nucleotides are TGTGCCATCAGTGTTATCCAACGACTAGCGGGAGGGAGCACAGATACGCAGTATTTT. Residues: CAISVIQRLAGGSTDTQYF.

About this clonotype itself: At one end the junction does not follow the germline gene, possibly because of a read error. This rearrangement joins TRBV3-1 to TRBJ2-3; D is possibly TRBD2 (7 bases). Germline V lookup: CDR1 LGHDT, CDR2 YNNKEL (reference sequence). CDR3 length: 12 residues. DNA for the CDR3: TGTGCCAGCAACGCGGGGGCAGATGCGCAGTATTTT. It codes for CASNAGADAQYF.

This clonotype was recorded once. The chain is built from TRBV25-1 and TRBJ2-7, with unresolved D. Trimming removed 6 bases at V and 2 bases at J, with 17 bases between. Per the germline V gene, CDR1 is MGHDK and CDR2 is SYGVNS. The CDR3 contains 15 residues. The CDR3 nucleotides read TGTGCCAGCAGCCAAGATGAGGCACTTCCCTACGAGCAGTACTTC. Protein product: CASSQDEALPYEQYF.

This clonotype has only a few counts. The gene calls are TRBV4-2 and TRBJ2-5; TRBD1 agrees at 7 bases. The germline CDR1 and CDR2 sequences are LGHNA and YNFKEQ. The CDR3 has 18 residues. J gave up 3 bases and V 0 bases, and 13 bases lay outside the gene matches. The CDR3 loop reads CASSQEPQGVRMKETQYF. CDR3 bases: TGTGCCAGCAGCCAAGAGCCCCAGGGGGTACGAATGAAAGAGACCCAGTACTTC.

This clonotype showed up just a few times. The V call is TRBV27, the J call TRBJ2-1; the match to TRBD2 covers 10 bases. Per the germline V gene, CDR1 is MNHEY and CDR2 is SMNVEV (reference sequence). The CDR3 is 16 amino acids. Losses at the gene ends were 6 bases for V and 4 bases for J; bases not matched to a gene: 9. The CDR3 nucleotides are TGTGCCAGCAGCAAAATCAGCGGGGGGGATTACAATGAGCAGTTCTTC. Encoded protein: CASSKISGGDYNEQFF.

This chain joins TRBV14 and TRBJ1-1; D not resolved. This CDR3 region has 12 residues. Germline V gene sequence: CDR1 SGHDN, CDR2 FVKESK. Trimming cost V 5 bases and J 4 bases, with 8 bases left between them. CDR3 residues: CASSVPITEAFF. The DNA for the CDR3 is TGTGCCAGCAGCGTACCGATCACTGAAGCTTTCTTT.